The next 32 T cell receptor delta chains were all read from a single sample in a study of gamma-delta chains in newborns, infants, children. TCRdb repeated clone calling on the reads with CATT. Of 9,000 to 13,000 delta-chain clones in the sample, about 3.5% were seen once. The sequencing input was blood. The receptors were sampled from a child who was a newborn, infant or young child, either healthy, febrile or measles-vaccinated (not recorded which).

Judged by abundance, this clone is medium-sized. The chain employs TRDV3 and TRDJ1; 9 bases fit TRDD3. V lost 4 bases to trimming and J lost 1 base; unmatched junction nucleotides: 13. Germline CDR1 reads TVYSNPD; CDR2 reads GDNSRS (reference sequence). This CDR3 comprises 16 residues. The CDR3 sequence: CASYPGGLGPTDKLIF. The CDR3 coding sequence is TGTGCCTCGTACCCTGGGGGATTGGGGCCCACCGATAAACTCATCTTT.

The rearrangement joins TRDV1 to TRDJ3; TRDD3 matches 7 bases. The V and J ends lost 1 base and 1 base, in that order; junction bases with no gene match: 16. This CDR3 region has 22 residues. CDR1 is TSWWSYY and CDR2 is QGS in the germline V gene. The CDR3 reads CALGEPLDWGTNPSWDTRQMFF. CDR3 nucleotide sequence: TGTGCTCTTGGGGAACCCCTTGACTGGGGAACTAACCCATCCTGGGACACCCGACAGATGTTTTTC.

This clone was counted only a few times. The chain links TRDV1 to TRDJ1, with 10 bases aligning to TRDD3. Trimming removed 5 bases from V and 1 base from J; junction bases left unmatched: 19. The germline V gene has CDR1 TSWWSYY and CDR2 QGS. This CDR3 contains 20 residues. CDR3 sequence: CALGRAPPGGDTVGTDKLIF. The CDR3 bases are TGTGCTCTTGGGAGAGCCCCCCCGGGGGGGGATACGGTCGGCACCGATAAACTCATCTTT.

In regard to this clone: For this DNA, TCRdb reports the protein of a much larger clone, which diverges at residue 10, most likely from a read error; the protein presented here is translated directly from the DNA. The V gene is TRDV2, the J gene TRDJ1, with D possibly matching TRDD3 (6 bases). V lost 0 bases to trimming and J lost 5 bases, with 15 bases between them. Per germline, CDR1 GEAIGNYY and CDR2 EKD. The CDR3 sequence is 15 residues long. This chain's CDR3 is CACDTLGATSDKLIF. As DNA, the CDR3 is TGTGCCTGTGACACCTTGGGGGCCACCAGTGATAAACTCATCTTT.

J is TRDJ1 and V is TRDV3, with 13 bases aligning to TRDD3. This CDR3 contains 25 residues. In germline, CDR1 is TVYSNPD, CDR2 GDNSRS (reference sequence). V trimming: 3 bases; J trimming: 0 bases; junction bases outside the gene matches: 34. DNA of the CDR3: TGTGCCTTCCTTCTTCCGATTCCGTACTGGGGGATACGCCCCCCCCCTACTTTTAACACCGATAAACTCATCTTT. It is translated as CAFLLPIPYWGIRPPPTFNTDKLIF.

This sequence joins TRDV2 and TRDJ3, with a tentative D call TRDD3 (6 bases). The length of the CDR3 is 19 residues. CDR1 is GEAIGNYY and CDR2 is EKD in the germline V gene. The V end was cut by 3 bases, the J end by 0 bases, with 17 bases between. CDR3 in DNA: TGTGCCTGTGACCCCCGGGGGGACATCAGCTCCTGGGACACCCGACAGATGTTTTTC. This gives the protein CACDPRGDISSWDTRQMFF.

This clone is judged medium-sized. The chain is built from TRDV2 and TRDJ1; the D gene is possibly TRDD2 (5 bases). The CDR3 contains 19 residues. Germline assignment: CDR1 GEAIGNYY and CDR2 EKD. Trimming took 0 bases from V and 0 from J, leaving 22 bases between them. The CDR3 nucleotides read TGTGCCTGTGACACCGTGGGAGGGAACACCTACTTGTACACCGATAAACTCATCTTT. Encoded protein: CACDTVGGNTYLYTDKLIF.

V gene TRDV1 combines with J gene TRDJ1; 8 nucleotides line up with TRDD3. Germline trimming cut 0 bases from V and 2 bases from J; bases unmatched to any gene: 26. CDR1 is TSWWSYY, CDR2 QGS, per germline. CDR3 length: 23 residues. The CDR3 sequence: CALGELVFGNDRLDWGVTDKLIF. The CDR3 DNA reads TGTGCTCTTGGGGAACTAGTCTTCGGGAACGATCGACTTGACTGGGGGGTAACCGATAAACTCATCTTT.

This clone was seen only a few times. The chain recombines TRDV1 with TRDJ1; perhaps TRDD2 as D (5 bases). Trimming cost V 4 bases and J 4 bases, with 19 bases left between them. The CDR3 runs to 16 residues. CDR1 and CDR2 (germline): TSWWSYY, QGS. CDR3 protein: CALGGEERSSVDKLIF. CDR3 sequence (DNA): TGTGCTCTTGGGGGTGAAGAACGTTCCTCGGTCGATAAACTCATCTTT.

This clone came up a few times. J is TRDJ1 and V is TRAV29/DV5, with TRDD3 identical over 8 bases. Germline-derived CDR1 and CDR2 are NSMFDY and ISSIKDK. The V segment lost 0 bases and the J segment 2 bases; nucleotides outside the gene matches: 33. The length of the CDR3 is 24 residues. In DNA, the CDR3 is TGTGCAGCAAGCGCGAGGCCATTCCCCACTCATGGAACTGGGGGTCCCGCGGGGACCGATAAACTCATCTTT. Translating gives CAASARPFPTHGTGGPAGTDKLIF.

By share, this clone ranks as medium-sized. The chain employs TRDV2 and TRDJ1; tentatively, D is TRDD3 (6 bases). Germline CDR1 and CDR2: GEAIGNYY and EKD. V lost 4 bases to trimming and J lost 3 bases, with 11 bases between them. CDR3 length equals 13 residues. CDR3 in amino acids: CACELWGSDKLIF. CDR3 coding DNA: TGTGCCTGTGAACTCTGGGGATCCGATAAACTCATCTTT.

The J segment is TRDJ3; no V gene was assigned; the table's TRDD3 call for D was not verified on the DNA. The length of the CDR3 is 19 residues. The CDR3 sequence is CACDSTGGPSPWDTRQMFF. CDR3 DNA sequence: TGTGCCTGTGACAGTACTGGGGGACCAAGCCCCTGGGACACCCGACAGATGTTTTTC.

By share, this clone ranks as medium-sized. V usage is TRDV2 and J usage is TRDJ1; 8 bases are a match to TRDD3. CDR1 is GEAIGNYY and CDR2 is EKD in the germline V gene. V dropped 1 base and J dropped 4; count of bases not matched to a gene: 7. The CDR3 is 15 amino acids. CDR3 coding DNA: TGTGCCTGTGACACTCTTGGGGGATTGGGCGATAAACTCATCTTT. Translation: CACDTLGGLGDKLIF.

This clone was observed a few times. The CDR3 loop reads CALGETYTGAGADKLIF. CDR3 bases: TGTGCTCTTGGGGAAACCTATACTGGGGCCGGGGCCGATAAACTCATCTTT. This chain joins TRDV1 and TRDJ1; 7 bases fit TRDD3. Germline V CDR1 and CDR2: TSWWSYY, QGS. V was clipped by 2 bases and J by 3 bases; unmatched bases: 12. CDR3 length equals 17 residues.

This clone has just a few counts. The V and J genes are TRDV1 and TRDJ1; 10 positions agree with TRDD3. The CDR3 consists of 21 residues. With V trimmed by 6 bases and J by 0 bases, 22 bases remained unmatched. The germline CDR1 and CDR2 sequences are TSWWSYY and QGS. The CDR3 loop reads CALGVFSAQFLLGDYTDKLIF. In DNA, the CDR3 is TGTGCTCTTGGTGTGTTTTCCGCCCAGTTTTTACTGGGGGATTACACCGATAAACTCATCTTT.

This clone was seen a handful of times. One base away lies a much larger clone, so this may be a sequencing read error. The sample holds other DNA sequences that translate to the same CDR3. The chain combines TRDV2 with TRDJ1, with 7 bases matching TRDD3. The length of the CDR3 is 19 residues. The germline V gene has CDR1 GEAIGNYY and CDR2 EKD. This chain's CDR3 is CACDTVLGRREQFGDKLIF. In nucleotides, the CDR3 is TGTGCCTGTGACACAGTACTGGGGCGACGGGAGCAATTTGGCGATAAACTCATCTTC.

This clone is labeled as medium-sized (0.01 to 0.1%). The chain uses TRDV2 and TRDJ1; TRDD3 aligns across 11 bases. J was trimmed by 0 bases and V by 3 bases; bases with no gene match: 11. The CDR3 covers 18 residues. Per the germline V gene, CDR1 is GEAIGNYY and CDR2 is EKD. The chain's CDR3 is CACDPLLGDMVNTDKLIF. For the CDR3, the DNA is TGTGCCTGTGACCCGCTACTGGGGGATATGGTAAACACCGATAAACTCATCTTT.

By share, this clone counts as medium-sized (0.01 to 0.1%). The chain has TRDV1 and TRDJ1; maybe TRDD2 (6 bases). V was trimmed by 3 bases and J by 0 bases, leaving 17 bases between them. The CDR3 spans 17 residues. Germline V gene lookup returns CDR1 TSWWSYY and CDR2 QGS. The CDR3 here is CALGDRPSQPYTDKLIF. The CDR3 DNA sequence: TGTGCTCTTGGGGATAGGCCTTCCCAACCGTACACCGATAAACTCATCTTT.

Comment on this clone: Additional DNA sequences in this sample encode the identical CDR3. The chain employs TRDV3 and TRDJ1; 8 bases match TRDD3. V was clipped by 4 bases and J by 1 base; unmatched bases: 20. Germline V gives CDR1 TVYSNPD, CDR2 GDNSRS (reference sequence). This CDR3 contains 18 residues. CDR3 in amino acids: CASPSPHSRGYLTDKLIF. In DNA, the CDR3 is TGTGCCTCTCCTTCTCCTCACTCCCGGGGATACCTCACCGATAAACTCATCTTT.

With regard to this clone: A far bigger clonotype differs at one base, so this is likely a read error. Distinct nucleotide sequences in the sample also encode this CDR3. V is TRDV2 and J is TRDJ1, with 9 bases identical to TRDD3. Germline V gives CDR1 GEAIGNYY, CDR2 EKD. The CDR3 is made up of 16 amino acids. CDR3 sequence (DNA): TGCGCCTGTGACACTCTTACTGGGGGAGACACCGATAAACTCATCTTT. It codes for CACDTLTGGDTDKLIF.

This chain joins TRDV2 and TRDJ1, with D possibly being TRDD3 (5 bases). V gave up 1 base and J gave up 1 base, with 18 bases separating them. Germline values: CDR1 GEAIGNYY, CDR2 EKD. The CDR3 runs to 17 residues. The CDR3 DNA follows: TGTGCCTGTGACACGGTGTCTGAGGGATCGATCACCGATAAACTCATCTTT. Translation gives CACDTVSEGSITDKLIF.

Concerning this clone: A far bigger clonotype differs at one base, so this is likely a read error. The rearrangement links TRDV2 to TRDJ3; 12 bases are a match to TRDD3. The germline V gene has CDR1 GEAIGNYY and CDR2 EKD. The CDR3 is 20 amino acids. In DNA form, the CDR3 reads TGTGCCTGTGACCCTCTACTGGGGGATACACCCTCCTGGGAAACCCGACAGATGTTTTTC. Its translation: CACDPLLGDTPSWETRQMFF.

This clone is labeled as medium-sized. The V call is TRDV1, the J call TRDJ1; 8 nucleotides match TRDD3. The CDR3 runs 19 residues. V shed 8 bases, J shed 1 base, and the junction held 21 bases outside the gene matches. The germline V gene encodes CDR1 TSWWSYY and CDR2 QGS. CDR3 bases: TGTGCTCTTCTGGTCCCAGTACTGGGGGGCCCGAGGGCCACCGATAAACTCATCTTT. It encodes CALLVPVLGGPRATDKLIF.

This clone came up a few times. The rearrangement uses TRDV3 and TRDJ1; 11 bases match TRDD3. The CDR3 extends over 17 amino acids. Germline lookup yields CDR1 TVYSNPD and CDR2 GDNSRS (reference sequence). The junction had 22 bases not matched to a gene; V was cut back by 4 bases and J by 9 bases. In DNA, the CDR3 is TGTGCCTCCCTTCCATACTGGGGGATATGGGGAGAGGGTGAACTCATCTTT. Protein: CASLPYWGIWGEGELIF.

This clone is medium-sized within its sample. The chain combines TRDV2 with TRDJ2, with 10 bases that match TRDD3. J was trimmed by 0 bases and V by 4 bases; bases with no gene match: 7. Germline CDR1 GEAIGNYY, CDR2 EKD. This CDR3 has 17 amino acids. CDR3 amino acids: CACDVLGDGALTAQLFF. Written as DNA, the CDR3 is TGTGCCTGTGATGTACTGGGGGATGGTGCTTTGACAGCACAACTCTTCTTT.

This clone came up a few times. CDR3 sequence: CALGDRGLPIMGDIGIYTDKLIF. The CDR3 bases are TGTGCTCTTGGGGACCGTGGCCTTCCTATTATGGGGGATATCGGGATATACACCGATAAACTCATCTTT. The rearrangement joins TRDV1 to TRDJ1; a weak D match, TRDD3 (9 bases). The CDR3 sequence is 23 residues long. Germline V gives CDR1 TSWWSYY, CDR2 QGS. Trimming took 3 bases from V and 0 from J, leaving 35 bases between them.

This clone is medium-sized within its sample. This sample also contains other DNA sequences that code for the same CDR3. The chain uses TRAV29/DV5 and TRDJ1; tentatively, D is TRDD3 (6 bases). In germline, CDR1 is NSMFDY, CDR2 ISSIKDK. Trimming stripped 0 bases from V and 0 bases from J, with 9 bases between. The CDR3 spans 14 residues. The CDR3 reads CAASGGSYTDKLIF. CDR3 coding DNA: TGTGCAGCAAGCGGGGGATCGTACACCGATAAACTCATCTTT.

This clone was picked up a small number of times. The chain combines TRDV1 with TRDJ1; 7 bases map to TRDD3. The CDR3 consists of 19 residues. Germline V gene lookup returns CDR1 TSWWSYY and CDR2 QGS. V lost 6 bases to trimming and J lost 0 bases; unmatched junction nucleotides: 19. The CDR3 region is CALGFPIILGPKYTDKLIF. The CDR3 region has the DNA TGTGCTCTTGGTTTCCCGATAATACTGGGGCCCAAGTACACCGATAAACTCATCTTT.

Remarks on this clone: A much larger clone lies a single base off, so this may be a read error. The rearrangement links TRDV2 to TRDJ3; the match to TRDD3 covers 9 bases. No J segment appears in TCRdb, so it was assigned here by matching the sequence to germline. V shed 3 bases and J 0 bases; nucleotides not matched to a gene: 14. CDR1 and CDR2 (germline): GEAIGNYY, EKD. CDR3 length equals 21 residues. CDR3 loop: CACDAGGTGGPSSWDTRQMFF. The CDR3 DNA is TGTGCCTGTGACGCCGGGGGTACTGGGGGACCAAGCTCCTGGGACACCCGACAGATGTTTTTC.

On this clone itself: One end of the junction is discordant with germline, which a read error may explain. Within the sample, other DNA sequences also encode this same CDR3. V is TRDV1 and J is TRDJ1, with 8 bases fitting TRDD3. CDR1 and CDR2 from the germline V gene are TSWWSYY and QGS. This CDR3 spans 19 amino acids. CDR3 sequence reads: CALGTSSPPGGYYADKLIF. The CDR3 coding sequence is TGTGCTCTTGGGACCTCATCCCCGCCCGGGGGATATTATGCCGATAAACTCATCTTC.

The rearrangement joins TRDV2 to TRDJ1; the D is unclear. V gave up 0 bases and J gave up 4 bases, with 14 bases separating them. Germline lookup yields CDR1 GEAIGNYY and CDR2 EKD. CDR3 length: 15 residues. The CDR3 nucleotides are TGTGCCTGTGACACCGTCCAGGATGGTGGCGATAAACTCATCTTT. It translates to CACDTVQDGGDKLIF.

This clone showed up just a few times. With a much larger clone just one base away, this may be a read error. Different DNA sequences within this sample yield the same CDR3. This sequence joins TRDV2 and TRDJ3; the match to TRDD3 covers 11 bases. Germline CDR1 is GEAIGNYY and CDR2 is EKD. This CDR3 is 18 amino acids long. This CDR3 is CACDPYLGDTWDTRQMFF. The DNA of the CDR3 is TGTGCCTGTGATCCCTATCTGGGGGATACCTGGGACACCCGACAGATGTTTTTT.